This entry lists 19 T cell receptor beta chains sequenced from one sample in a study of blood T cell repertoires in COVID-19 (dated by TCRdb to 2018 to 2020). Library preparation employed the immunoSEQ multiplex PCR assay. Drawn from immuneACCESS, this table holds only the in-frame rearrangements with V and J called that TCRdb kept. Clones are partly lost; checked studies trace under half to an unresolved V gene and leave the rest unexplained. This sample is represented by tens of thousands of clones; around four fifths of them were singletons. Jointly, the top ten make up approximately 34% of the sample. Input material: peripheral blood. The receptors originated from a woman older than 75 with active or convalescent COVID-19.

The gene calls are TRBV18 and TRBJ1-2; TRBD1 matches 9 bases. CDR3 length equals 15 residues. Germline-derived CDR1 and CDR2 are KGHSH and LQKENI. V was clipped by 4 bases and J by 6 bases; unmatched bases: 9. The CDR3 region has the DNA TGTGCCAGCTCACGTGGACAGGGGAGCATCAATGGCTACACCTTC. Encoded protein: CASSRGQGSINGYTF.

In the case of this clone: This same CDR3 is encoded by further DNA sequences in the sample. V gene TRBV7-9 combines with J gene TRBJ1-4; 7 bases align to TRBD1. The CDR3 covers 14 residues. Germline V CDR1 and CDR2: SEHNR, FQNEAQ (reference sequence). The J segment lost 5 bases and the V segment lost 5 bases, leaving 5 bases of the junction unmatched. CDR3 region: CASSLGTANEKLFF. CDR3 nucleotides: TGTGCCAGCAGCCTAGGGACAGCGAATGAAAAACTGTTTTTT.

This clone was observed a few times. The chain combines TRBV5-1 with TRBJ1-3; D is uncertain. Germline V gives CDR1 SGHRS, CDR2 YFSETQ. The length of the CDR3 is 16 residues. V was pared by 0 bases and J by 0 bases, with 10 bases between. The CDR3 nucleotides are TGCGCCAGCAGCTTGGAACAGACGGCCTCTGGAAACACCATATATTTT. Its protein is CASSLEQTASGNTIYF.

The chain couples TRBV5-4 to TRBJ2-3; 10 bases align to TRBD2. CDR1 and CDR2 (germline): SGHNT, YYREEE (reference sequence). With V trimmed by 6 bases and J by 0 bases, 13 bases remained unmatched. CDR3 length: 18 amino acids. The CDR3 spells CASTLRGSGGSSTDTQYF. In DNA, the CDR3 is TGTGCCAGCACCCTTAGGGGTAGCGGGGGGTCTAGCACAGATACGCAGTATTTT.

This chain connects TRBV19 to TRBJ2-7; 9 nucleotides align to TRBD2. This CDR3 contains 15 residues. The trim removed 6 bases at V and 3 bases at J, leaving 9 bases unmatched. Germline values: CDR1 LNHDA, CDR2 SQIVND (reference sequence). The CDR3 nucleotides are TGTGCCAGTAGAGTAGCGGGAGACCCCCTCTACGAGCAGTACTTC. Its protein is CASRVAGDPLYEQYF.

As concerns this clone: Distinct nucleotide sequences in the sample also encode this CDR3. J is TRBJ2-1 and V is TRBV9; tentative D call: TRBD2 (5 bases). V lost 0 bases, J lost 4 bases, and 8 bases lay in between. Germline lookup yields CDR1 SGDLS and CDR2 YYNGEE. There are 14 residues in the CDR3. The CDR3, as DNA: TGTGCCAGCAGCGTAGGGGGAGATTACAATGAGCAGTTCTTC. It codes for CASSVGGDYNEQFF.

With regard to this clone: The identical CDR3 is also encoded by other nucleotide sequences in the sample. The rearrangement links TRBV19 to TRBJ1-5; D perhaps matches TRBD1 (5 bases). V shed 3 bases and J shed 6 bases, with 12 bases lying between them. Germline loops: CDR1 LNHDA, CDR2 SQIVND (reference sequence). The CDR3 spans 14 residues. In DNA form, the CDR3 reads TGTGCCAGTAGTATTGGGGGAGGAGGTCAGCCCCAGCATTTT. Encoded protein: CASSIGGGGQPQHF.

V and J are TRBV11-2 and TRBJ1-6, with D tentatively TRBD1 (6 bases). V shed 4 bases and J shed 6 bases, with 16 bases lying between them. The CDR3 spans 16 residues. Germline CDR1 reads SGHAT; CDR2 reads FQNNGV. The CDR3 here is CASSSRTGTLNSPLHF. The CDR3 region has the DNA TGTGCCAGCAGCTCCCGGACCGGGACACTTAATTCACCCCTCCACTTT.

This sequence joins TRBV6-6 and TRBJ2-3, with 9 bases matching TRBD2. Germline CDR1 MNHNY, CDR2 SVGAGI (reference sequence). The J segment lost 3 bases and the V segment lost 5 bases, leaving 6 bases of the junction unmatched. The CDR3 loop spans 15 amino acids. The CDR3 coding sequence is TGTGCCAGCAGTCAAAGCGGGGGGCGAACAGATACGCAGTATTTT. Its protein product is CASSQSGGRTDTQYF.

CDR3 amino acids: CASSKSGLRGYAGKLFF. CDR3 DNA sequence: TGTGCCAGTAGTAAATCGGGACTTCGAGGGTATGCGGGAAAACTGTTTTTT. V usage is TRBV19 and J usage is TRBJ1-4; TRBD1 might be the D (5 bases). This CDR3 contains 17 residues. In germline, CDR1 is LNHDA, CDR2 SQIVND (reference sequence). Trimming shortened V by 4 bases and J by 10 bases, and 25 bases separated the two germline ends.

The V call is TRBV7-9, the J call TRBJ1-5; D not resolved. V gave up 4 bases and J gave up 7 bases, with 8 bases separating them. Germline CDR1 is SEHNR and CDR2 is FQNEAQ (reference sequence). This CDR3 is 12 amino acids long. The CDR3 loop is CASSWGDQPQHF. The CDR3, as DNA: TGTGCCAGCAGCTGGGGAGACCAGCCCCAGCATTTT.

J is TRBJ2-1 and V is TRBV5-1; TRBD1 might be the D (6 bases). The CDR3 is 13 amino acids. Germline V gene sequence: CDR1 SGHRS, CDR2 YFSETQ. The V end lost 4 bases, the J end lost 15 bases, and 20 bases lay between the germline ends. CDR3 loop: CASSLGTSDVRFF. The CDR3 DNA reads as TGCGCCAGCAGCCTGGGGACATCGGATGTTAGGTTCTTC. The full variable domain, completed using reference TRBV5-1 and TRBJ2-1, is KAGVTQTPRYLIKTRGQQVTLSCSPISGHRSVSWYQQTPGQGLQFLFEYFSETQRNKGNFPGRFSGRQFSNSRSEMNVSTLELGDSALYLCASSLGTSDVRFFGPGTRLTVL.

The chain couples TRBV27 to TRBJ1-4; 8 positions agree with TRBD1. The CDR3 runs 15 residues. The germline CDR1 and CDR2 sequences are MNHEY and SMNVEV (reference sequence). V was clipped by 8 bases and J by 7 bases; unmatched bases: 12. CDR3 nucleotide sequence: TGTGCCAGCGGCATCCCCGGGACAGGACTTGAAAAACTGTTTTTT. This translates into CASGIPGTGLEKLFF.

The V and J genes are TRBV24-1 and TRBJ2-3; D may be TRBD1 (5 bases). V dropped 0 bases and J dropped 3 bases, with 9 bases sitting between them. Germline loops: CDR1 KGHDR, CDR2 SFDVKD. The CDR3 has 15 amino acids. The CDR3 DNA sequence: TGTGCCACCAGTGATTTGAGGCAGGGAACAGATACGCAGTATTTT. Amino acid sequence: CATSDLRQGTDTQYF.

The table lists this clone with a few counts. V usage is TRBV2 and J usage is TRBJ2-5; weak D call: TRBD2 (6 bases). The germline V gene has CDR1 SNHLY and CDR2 FYNNEI. CDR3 length equals 14 residues. V was cut by 3 bases and J by 5 bases, with 13 bases left in between. This CDR3 is CASSDLAAGETQYF. The CDR3 DNA follows: TGTGCCAGCAGTGATTTAGCGGCCGGTGAGACCCAGTACTTC.

This clone has a single count. CDR3 nucleotide sequence: TGCACCAGCAGCCAGACGGCGGGGAACACTGAAGCTTTCTTT. It encodes CTSSQTAGNTEAFF. The chain joins TRBV1 to TRBJ1-1. TRBV1 is tagged as a pseudogene. CDR3 length: 14 amino acids.

The rearrangement uses TRBV5-6 and TRBJ1-2; no firm D call. Trimming left V 0 bases short and J 14 bases short, with 11 bases between. The CDR3 covers 11 residues. Germline CDR1 and CDR2: SGHDT and YYEEEE. CDR3 sequence: CASSLESGLTF. CDR3 bases: TGTGCCAGCAGCTTGGAGAGCGGCCTTACCTTC.

This chain joins TRBV6-2 or TRBV6-3 and TRBJ2-7; 9 bases are shared with TRBD1. CDR1 and CDR2 from the germline V gene are MNHEY and SVGEGT. V shed 2 bases and J 5 bases; nucleotides not matched to a gene: 7. The CDR3 is made up of 15 amino acids. Here the CDR3 DNA reads TGTGCCAGCAGTTACGGGGGGACAGGGACAAACGAGCAGTACTTC. As protein: CASSYGGTGTNEQYF.

The J gene is TRBJ2-3, the V gene TRBV28; 14 nucleotides agree with TRBD2. The CDR3 covers 17 residues. V gave up 10 bases and J gave up 4 bases; unmatched junction bases: 13. Germline V lookup: CDR1 MDHEN, CDR2 SYDVKM. In DNA, the CDR3 is TGTGCCACCACCGCCCGGACTAGCGGGAGGAGGCCAGATACGCAGTATTTT. Its translation: CATTARTSGRRPDTQYF. The full variable domain, rest sourced from reference TRBV28 and TRBJ2-3, is DVKVTQSSRYLVKRTGEKVFLECVQDMDHENMFWYRQDPGLGLRLIYFSYDVKMKEKGDIPEGYSVSREKKERFSLILESASTNQTSMYLCATTARTSGRRPDTQYFGPGTRLTVL.